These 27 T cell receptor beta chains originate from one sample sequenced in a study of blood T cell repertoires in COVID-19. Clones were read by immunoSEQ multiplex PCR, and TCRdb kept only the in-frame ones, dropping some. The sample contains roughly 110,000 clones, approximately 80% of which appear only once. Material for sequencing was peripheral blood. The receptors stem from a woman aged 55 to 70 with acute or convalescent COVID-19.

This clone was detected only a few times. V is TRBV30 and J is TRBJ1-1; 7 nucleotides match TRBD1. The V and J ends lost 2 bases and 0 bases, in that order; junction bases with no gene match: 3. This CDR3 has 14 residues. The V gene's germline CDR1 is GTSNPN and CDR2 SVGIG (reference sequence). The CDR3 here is CAWSPGQVNTEAFF. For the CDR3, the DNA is TGTGCCTGGAGTCCTGGACAGGTGAACACTGAAGCTTTCTTT.

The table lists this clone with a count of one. This CDR3 is CASSQVPEGEAFF. In nucleotides, the CDR3 is TGTGCCAGCAGCCAAGTCCCAGAGGGTGAAGCTTTCTTT. The gene calls are TRBV4-2 and TRBJ1-1, with D unclear. The V gene lost 1 base and the J gene lost 7 bases, with 10 bases spanning the gap. Germline V lookup: CDR1 LGHNA, CDR2 YNFKEQ. CDR3 length: 13 amino acids.

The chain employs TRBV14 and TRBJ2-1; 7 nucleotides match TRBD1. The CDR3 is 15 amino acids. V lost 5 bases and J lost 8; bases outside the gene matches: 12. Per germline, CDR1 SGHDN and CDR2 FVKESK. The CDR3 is CASSSPTGYQDEQFF. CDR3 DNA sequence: TGTGCCAGCAGCTCCCCGACAGGGTATCAGGATGAGCAGTTCTTC.

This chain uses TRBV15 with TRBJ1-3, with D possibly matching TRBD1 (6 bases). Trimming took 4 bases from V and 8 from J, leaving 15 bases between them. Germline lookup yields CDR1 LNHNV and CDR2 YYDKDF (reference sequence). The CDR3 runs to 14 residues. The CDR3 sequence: CATSISTGQDTIYF. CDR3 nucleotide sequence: TGTGCCACCAGCATCTCAACAGGGCAGGACACCATATATTTT.

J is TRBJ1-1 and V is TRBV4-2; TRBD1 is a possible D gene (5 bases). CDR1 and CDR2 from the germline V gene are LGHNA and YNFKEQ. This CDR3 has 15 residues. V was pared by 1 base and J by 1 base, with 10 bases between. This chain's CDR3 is CASSQGGLGNTEAFF. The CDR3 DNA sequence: TGTGCCAGCAGCCAAGGGGGCCTGGGGAACACTGAAGCTTTCTTT.

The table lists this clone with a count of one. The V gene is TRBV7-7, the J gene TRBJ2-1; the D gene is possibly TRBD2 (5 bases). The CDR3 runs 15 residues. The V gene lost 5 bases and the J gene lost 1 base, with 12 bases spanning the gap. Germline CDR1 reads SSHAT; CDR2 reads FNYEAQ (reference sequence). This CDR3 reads CASSPLAGSYNEQFF. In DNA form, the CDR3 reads TGTGCCAGCAGCCCGCTAGCTGGGTCCTACAATGAGCAGTTCTTC.

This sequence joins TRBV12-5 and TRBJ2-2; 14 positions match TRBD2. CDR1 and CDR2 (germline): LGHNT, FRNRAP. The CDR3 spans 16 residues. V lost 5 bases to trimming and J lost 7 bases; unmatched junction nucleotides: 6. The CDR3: CASGPGTSGSVGELFF. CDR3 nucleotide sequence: TGTGCTAGTGGTCCCGGGACTAGCGGGAGTGTCGGGGAGCTGTTTTTT.

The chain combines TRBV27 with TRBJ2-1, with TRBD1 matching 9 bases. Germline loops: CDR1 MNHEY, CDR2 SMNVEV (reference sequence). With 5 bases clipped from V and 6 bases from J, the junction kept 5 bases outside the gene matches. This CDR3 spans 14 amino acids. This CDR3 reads CASSRTGDGNEQFF. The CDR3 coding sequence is TGTGCCAGCAGTAGGACAGGGGACGGCAATGAGCAGTTCTTC.

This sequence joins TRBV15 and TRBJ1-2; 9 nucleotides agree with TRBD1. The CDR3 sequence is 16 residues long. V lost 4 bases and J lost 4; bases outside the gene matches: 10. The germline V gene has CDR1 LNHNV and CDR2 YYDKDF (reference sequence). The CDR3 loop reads CATSKYPGQGVYGYTF. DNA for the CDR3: TGTGCCACCAGCAAATATCCGGGACAGGGAGTCTATGGCTACACCTTC. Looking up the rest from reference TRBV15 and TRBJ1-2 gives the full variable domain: DAMVIQNPRYQVTQFGKPVTLSCSQTLNHNVMYWYQQKSSQAPKLLFHYYDKDFNNEADTPDNFQSRRPNTSFCFLDIRSPGLGDTAMYLCATSKYPGQGVYGYTFGSGTRLTVV.

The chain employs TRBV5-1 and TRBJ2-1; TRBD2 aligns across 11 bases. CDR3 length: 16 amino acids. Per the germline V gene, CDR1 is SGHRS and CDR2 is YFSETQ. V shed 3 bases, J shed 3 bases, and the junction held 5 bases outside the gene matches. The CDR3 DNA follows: TGCGCCAGCAGCTCATCCGGGACTAGCGGCTACAATGAGCAGTTCTTC. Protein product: CASSSSGTSGYNEQFF.

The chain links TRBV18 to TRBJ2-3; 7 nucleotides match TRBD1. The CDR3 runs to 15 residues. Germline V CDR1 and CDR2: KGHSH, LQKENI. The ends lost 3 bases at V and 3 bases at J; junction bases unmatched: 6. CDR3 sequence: CASSPRQGSTDTQYF. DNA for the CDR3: TGTGCCAGCTCACCCAGACAGGGATCAACAGATACGCAGTATTTT.

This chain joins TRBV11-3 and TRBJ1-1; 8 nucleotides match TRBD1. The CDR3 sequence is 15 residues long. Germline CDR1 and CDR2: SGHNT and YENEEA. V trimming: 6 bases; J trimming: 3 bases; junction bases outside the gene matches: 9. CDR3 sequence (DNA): TGTGCCAGCAGTCACCAGGGGGCGAAGGACACTGAAGCTTTCTTT. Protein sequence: CASSHQGAKDTEAFF.

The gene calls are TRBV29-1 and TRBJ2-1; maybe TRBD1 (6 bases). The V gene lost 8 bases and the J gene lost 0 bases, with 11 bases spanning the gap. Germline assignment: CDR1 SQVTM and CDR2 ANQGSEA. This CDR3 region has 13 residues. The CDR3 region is CSLRTDSYNEQFF. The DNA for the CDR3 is TGCAGCCTTAGGACAGACTCCTACAATGAGCAGTTCTTC.

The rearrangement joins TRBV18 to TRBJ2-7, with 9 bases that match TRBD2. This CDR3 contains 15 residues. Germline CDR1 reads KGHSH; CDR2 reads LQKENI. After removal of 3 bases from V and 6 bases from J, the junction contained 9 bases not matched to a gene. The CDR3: CASSPGLAGVGEQYF. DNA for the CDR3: TGTGCCAGCTCACCGGGACTAGCTGGGGTAGGCGAGCAGTACTTC.

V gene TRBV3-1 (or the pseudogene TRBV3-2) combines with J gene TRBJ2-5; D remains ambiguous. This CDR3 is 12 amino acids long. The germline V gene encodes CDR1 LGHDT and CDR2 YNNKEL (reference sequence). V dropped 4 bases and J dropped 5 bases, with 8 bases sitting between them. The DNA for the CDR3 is TGTGCCAGCAGCCGAAACGGGGAGACCCAGTACTTC. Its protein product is CASSRNGETQYF.

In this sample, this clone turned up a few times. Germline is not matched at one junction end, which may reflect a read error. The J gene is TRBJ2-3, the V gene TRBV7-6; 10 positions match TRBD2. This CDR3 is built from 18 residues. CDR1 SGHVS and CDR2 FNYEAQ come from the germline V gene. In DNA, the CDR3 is TGTGCCAGCAGCCTAGCGGGGGTGATGGGACTCAGCTCAGATACGCAGTATTTT. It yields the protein CASSLAGVMGLSSDTQYF.

The CDR3 protein is CASIGDGGGYEQYF. The CDR3 DNA follows: TGTGCCAGCATTGGCGACGGGGGGGGCTACGAGCAGTACTTC. The V call is TRBV6-5, the J call TRBJ2-7; TRBD2 agrees at 8 bases. Germline lookup yields CDR1 MNHEY and CDR2 SVGAGI. The CDR3 extends over 14 amino acids. V gave up 7 bases and J gave up 3 bases; unmatched junction bases: 8.

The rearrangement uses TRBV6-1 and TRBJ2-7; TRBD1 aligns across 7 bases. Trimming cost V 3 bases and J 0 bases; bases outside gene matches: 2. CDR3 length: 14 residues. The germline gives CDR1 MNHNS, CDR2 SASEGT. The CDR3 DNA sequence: TGTGCCAGCAGTGAGACAGGGAGCTCCTACGAGCAGTACTTC. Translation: CASSETGSSYEQYF.

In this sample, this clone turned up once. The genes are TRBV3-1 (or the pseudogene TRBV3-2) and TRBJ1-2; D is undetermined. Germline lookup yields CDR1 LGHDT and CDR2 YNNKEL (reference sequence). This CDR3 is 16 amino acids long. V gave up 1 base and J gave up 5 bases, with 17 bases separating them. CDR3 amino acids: CASSQGLAHLGYGYTF. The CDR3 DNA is TGTGCCAGCAGCCAAGGACTGGCGCATCTTGGGTATGGCTACACCTTC.

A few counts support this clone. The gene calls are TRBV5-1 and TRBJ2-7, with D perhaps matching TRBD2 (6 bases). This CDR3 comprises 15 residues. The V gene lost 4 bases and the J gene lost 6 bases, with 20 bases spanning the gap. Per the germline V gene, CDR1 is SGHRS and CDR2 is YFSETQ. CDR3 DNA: TGCGCCAGCAGCCCTCGACTAGAAGAGACTCGCGAGCAGTACTTC. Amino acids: CASSPRLEETREQYF.

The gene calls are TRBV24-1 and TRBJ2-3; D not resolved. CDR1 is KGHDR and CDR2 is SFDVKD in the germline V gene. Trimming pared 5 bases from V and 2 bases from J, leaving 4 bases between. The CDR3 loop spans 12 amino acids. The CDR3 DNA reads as TGTGCCACCAGTGGGCTCACAGATACGCAGTATTTT. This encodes CATSGLTDTQYF.

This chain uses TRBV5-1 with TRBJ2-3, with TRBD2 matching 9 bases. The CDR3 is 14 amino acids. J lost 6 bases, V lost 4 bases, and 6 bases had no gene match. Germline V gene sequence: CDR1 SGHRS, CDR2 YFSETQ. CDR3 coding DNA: TGCGCCAGCAGCCCCTCCCTAGCGGGGGATACGCAGTATTTT. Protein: CASSPSLAGDTQYF.

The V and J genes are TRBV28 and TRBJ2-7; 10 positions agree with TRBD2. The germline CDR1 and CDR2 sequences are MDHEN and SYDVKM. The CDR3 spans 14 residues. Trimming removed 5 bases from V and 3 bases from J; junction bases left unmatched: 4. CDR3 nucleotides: TGTGCCAGCAGTCCACTAGCGGGAATCTACGAGCAGTACTTC. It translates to CASSPLAGIYEQYF.

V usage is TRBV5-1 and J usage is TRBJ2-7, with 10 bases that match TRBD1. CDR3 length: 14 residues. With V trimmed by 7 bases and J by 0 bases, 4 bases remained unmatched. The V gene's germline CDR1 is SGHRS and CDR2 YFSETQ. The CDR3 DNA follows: TGCGCCAGCTCCGGGACAGGGGTCTCCTACGAGCAGTACTTC. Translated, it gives CASSGTGVSYEQYF.

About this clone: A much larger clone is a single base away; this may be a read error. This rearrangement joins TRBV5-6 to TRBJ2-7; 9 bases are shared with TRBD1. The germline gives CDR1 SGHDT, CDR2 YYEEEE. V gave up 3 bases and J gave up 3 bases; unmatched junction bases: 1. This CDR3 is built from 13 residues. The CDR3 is CASSWDRDYEQYF. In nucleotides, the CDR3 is TGTGCCAGCAGCTGGGACAGGGACTACGAGCAGTACTTC. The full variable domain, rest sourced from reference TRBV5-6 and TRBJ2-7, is DAGVTQSPTHLIKTRGQQVTLRCSPKSGHDTVSWYQQALGQGPQFIFQYYEEEERQRGNFPDRFSGHQFPNYSSELNVNALLLGDSALYLCASSWDRDYEQYFGPGTRLTVT.

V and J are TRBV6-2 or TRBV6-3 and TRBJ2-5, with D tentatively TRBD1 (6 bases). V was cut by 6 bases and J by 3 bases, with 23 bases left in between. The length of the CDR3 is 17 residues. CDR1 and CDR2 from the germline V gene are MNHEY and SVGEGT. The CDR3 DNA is TGTGCCAGCAGCCCCCGGGACACGCAACGAGGGGAAGAGACCCAGTACTTC. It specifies CASSPRDTQRGEETQYF.

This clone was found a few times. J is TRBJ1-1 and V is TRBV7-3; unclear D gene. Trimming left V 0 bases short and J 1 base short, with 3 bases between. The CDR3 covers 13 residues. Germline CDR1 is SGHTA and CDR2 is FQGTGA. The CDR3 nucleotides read TGTGCCAGCAGCTTAACCCAGAACACTGAAGCTTTCTTT. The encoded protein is CASSLTQNTEAFF.